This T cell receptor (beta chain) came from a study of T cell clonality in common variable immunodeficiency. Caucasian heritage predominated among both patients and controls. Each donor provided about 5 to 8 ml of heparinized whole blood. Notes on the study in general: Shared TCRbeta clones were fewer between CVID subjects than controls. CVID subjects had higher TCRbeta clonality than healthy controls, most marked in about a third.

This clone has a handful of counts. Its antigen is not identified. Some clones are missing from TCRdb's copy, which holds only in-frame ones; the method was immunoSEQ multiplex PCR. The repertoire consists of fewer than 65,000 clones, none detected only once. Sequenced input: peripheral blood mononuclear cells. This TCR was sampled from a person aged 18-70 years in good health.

CDR3 DNA (partial): TGTGCCAGCTCGCTGGTGGAGGGGGCTACCTACGAC. Encoded protein: CASSLVEGATYD. Given in full, the CDR3 is CASSLVEGATYDYTF. The V gene is TRBV18, the J gene TRBJ1-2, with TRBD1 matching over 7 bases. The CDR3 goes on 3 residues after the read ends, and that part is filled in from the germline J gene. This CDR3 has 15 residues. CDR1 is KGHSH, CDR2 LQKENI, per germline.